This T cell receptor beta chain was retrieved from a study of blood T cell repertoires in COVID-19. Study overall: Donors in the United States, Italy and Spain gave samples during acute or convalescent COVID-19. Sources were T cells, B-cell-depleted T cells, or PBMCs; the material itself was cDNA or gDNA.

This clone has more than one count but fewer than ten. Germline-derived CDR1 and CDR2 are SNHLY and FYNNEI. V lost 8 bases to trimming and J lost 5 bases; unmatched junction nucleotides: 6. This CDR3 is 13 amino acids long. Per the authors' pipeline: How many nucleated cells were present was estimated from reference gene primer amplification. Sequencing used immunoSEQ multiplex PCR; TCRdb keeps in-frame clones, though not all of them. Clonal size and the V and J genes are those of that table, whereas D and trimming came from the DNA. The profile shows tens of thousands of clones, around 82% of them singletons.

This sequence joins TRBV2 and TRBJ2-7; 10 positions match TRBD2. Sequencing was carried out using peripheral blood. The TCR sequence derives from an elderly man with active or convalescent COVID-19. The DNA for the CDR3 is TGTGCCAGCGCAAAGGGACTAGCGAACGAGCAGTACTTC. This codes for CASAKGLANEQYF.